Detailed here is one T cell receptor (beta chain). Its specificity is unknown. These data come from a study of beta chain features in type 1 diabetes. General study findings and limits: Reduced insertions and increased deletions marked VDJ junctions in type 1 diabetes patients. Whatever favoring of shorter templates PCR might show would apply equally to patients and controls. All four CD4+ subsets of Type 1 diabetes patients contained TCRB CDR3s that were moderately but significantly shorter. HLA effects on TCRB rearrangement stayed unresolved here.

The whole isolated RNA underwent reverse transcription, so sequencing captured expressed TCRB transcripts. Assay used: immunoSEQ multiplex PCR; TCRdb lists only in-frame clones, some missing. The data hold more than 550,000 clones, with over 12% observed a single time. The CDR3 extends over 12 amino acids. Germline assignment: CDR1 SGHTA and CDR2 FQGNSA. V dropped 5 bases and J dropped 2 bases, with 6 bases sitting between them. Naive, central memory, regulatory and stem cell-like memory cells within the CD4+ compartment were sorted using CD45RO/CCR7/CD25/CD127/CD95/CD27. The sequencing input was naive CD4+ T cells from blood. The J gene is TRBJ1-2, the V gene TRBV7-2, with D unclear. This TCR derives from a man in his late teens or twenties with type 1 diabetes. CDR3 protein: CASSRQNYGYTF. DNA of the CDR3: TGTGCCAGCAGCCGACAAAACTATGGCTACACCTTC.